The sequence of this T cell receptor (beta chain) was determined in a study of PD-1 blockade in mismatch repair-deficient tumors. Repertoires were generated with immunoSEQ multiplex PCR, while TCRdb's copy carries only in-frame clones and drops some. The profile shows 10,000 or so clones, under 95% of them singletons. CDR1 is SNHLY and CDR2 is FYNNEI in the germline V gene. V lost 6 bases and J lost 3; bases outside the gene matches: 8. The CDR3 is 16 residues long. Time point reported: approximately ten-day in vitro stimulation with candidate neoantigen peptide 3. With regard to this clone: Its antigen remains unknown.

The material sequenced was cells cultured in vitro, taken from a patient treated with pembrolizumab. The TCR sequence derives from an adult with mismatch repair-deficient cancer. This chain uses TRBV2 with TRBJ2-1, with 10 bases lining up with TRBD2. The CDR3 region has the DNA TGTGCCAGCAGGGGTTTCCTAGCGGGAGTCTACAATGAGCAGTTCTTC. Protein product: CASRGFLAGVYNEQFF.